One sample yielded the 32 T cell receptor beta chains listed below, sequenced in a study of liver allograft versus peripheral blood T cells. About the study: The authors compared T cell receptor repertoires in transplanted livers with recipients' peripheral blood repertoires.

TCRdb processed the reads anew with MiXCR; each CDR3 protein has one entry. The sample includes roughly 2,500 distinct CDR3 sequences, 15% to 18% seen only once; the top ten take around a quarter. These receptors were obtained from a human patient who had a liver transplant. Some T cells may trace back to the graft donor.

Within the sample, this clonotype is medium-sized. This sequence joins TRBV5-5 and TRBJ1-2; the match to TRBD1 covers 7 bases. The CDR3 length is 16 residues. Germline assignment: CDR1 SGHKS and CDR2 YYEKEE (reference sequence). V was clipped by 2 bases and J by 4 bases; unmatched bases: 11. CDR3 DNA: TGTGCCAGCAGCTTCGAGCCAGGGGAGGGGGCCTATGGCTACACCTTC. This sequence encodes CASSFEPGEGAYGYTF.

This clonotype has only one observation. This chain uses TRBV20-1 with TRBJ1-3, with 9 bases identical to TRBD1. CDR1 is DFQATT, CDR2 SNEGSKA, per germline (reference sequence). This CDR3 is 15 amino acids long. The V gene end was trimmed by 5 bases and the J gene end by 4 bases; junction bases not matched to a gene: 9. DNA for the CDR3: TGCAGTGCTGGGGAGGGACAGGGTAAAGGAAACACCATATATTTT. Translated, it gives CSAGEGQGKGNTIYF.

This clonotype was seen once. The chain joins TRBV7-2 to TRBJ1-4; D is undetermined. Germline loops: CDR1 SGHTA, CDR2 FQGNSA. The germline V and J ends were trimmed by 5 bases and 0 bases, with 4 bases remaining between them. CDR3 size: 13 residues. DNA for the CDR3: TGTGCCAGCAGCCCCGCAACTAATGAAAAACTGTTTTTT. Translating it yields CASSPATNEKLFF.

By frequency in the sample, this clonotype is medium-sized. The chain joins TRBV15 to TRBJ1-1; D unclear. The CDR3 runs 14 residues. V lost 3 bases and J 7 bases, leaving 15 bases between the germline ends. From germline, CDR1 is LNHNV and CDR2 YYDKDF (reference sequence). This chain's CDR3 is CATSRGISGDEAFF. The CDR3 DNA reads as TGTGCCACCAGCAGGGGTATCAGTGGGGATGAAGCTTTCTTT.

The V and J genes are TRBV7-9 and TRBJ2-3; D gene uncertain. The CDR3 runs to 15 residues. Germline-derived CDR1 and CDR2 are SEHNR and FQNEAQ (reference sequence). The ends were cut back, 5 bases at V and 2 bases at J, with 14 bases in the middle. CDR3 nucleotides: TGTGCCAGCAGCCAAGTACCCGGGCCCACAGATACGCAGTATTTT. Protein sequence: CASSQVPGPTDTQYF.

This clonotype is large (0.1 to 1%) within its sample. The V gene is TRBV6-1, the J gene TRBJ1-2, with a tentative D call TRBD1 (5 bases). V was shortened by 2 bases and J by 4 bases, with 14 bases between the two germline ends. Germline CDR1 reads MNHNS; CDR2 reads SASEGT. The CDR3 has 15 amino acids. This chain's CDR3 is CASSELRVPSYGYTF. In nucleotides, the CDR3 is TGTGCCAGCAGTGAACTCAGGGTGCCGAGCTATGGCTACACCTTC.

This clonotype turned up a few times. This chain connects TRBV9 to TRBJ2-1; D call uncertain. CDR1 SGDLS and CDR2 YYNGEE come from the germline V gene. The CDR3 is 17 amino acids. Trimming removed 0 bases at V and 0 bases at J, with 13 bases between. The CDR3 protein is CASSVDSQPSSYNEQFF. CDR3 DNA sequence: TGTGCCAGCAGCGTAGATTCACAGCCAAGCTCCTACAATGAGCAGTTCTTC.

By share, this clonotype ranks as medium-sized. This chain links TRBV7-2 with TRBJ2-3; 8 nucleotides align to TRBD1. The germline V gene has CDR1 SGHTA and CDR2 FQGNSA. The trim removed 3 bases at V and 1 base at J, leaving 3 bases unmatched. This CDR3 contains 15 residues. CDR3 bases: TGTGCCAGCAGCTTCGGGACAGGAGGCACAGATACGCAGTATTTT. Protein product: CASSFGTGGTDTQYF.

In its sample, this clonotype ranks as medium-sized. The rearrangement links TRBV19 to TRBJ1-6; 9 nucleotides agree with TRBD1. Germline V lookup: CDR1 LNHDA, CDR2 SQIVND (reference sequence). This CDR3 contains 15 residues. V dropped 6 bases and J dropped 3; count of bases not matched to a gene: 3. The chain's CDR3 is CASRTGGSYNSPLHF. The CDR3 coding sequence is TGTGCCAGTAGGACAGGGGGGAGCTATAATTCACCCCTCCACTTT.

The gene calls are TRBV7-9 and TRBJ1-5, with D hard to call. CDR1 SEHNR and CDR2 FQNEAQ come from the germline V gene (reference sequence). The length of the CDR3 is 14 residues. With 5 bases removed from V and 9 bases from J, the gap between germline ends came to 17 bases. CDR3 in amino acids: CASSPYDTFGPQHF. DNA for the CDR3: TGTGCCAGCAGCCCATATGACACCTTTGGGCCCCAGCATTTT.

By proportion, this clonotype is medium-sized (0.01 to 0.1%). This rearrangement joins TRBV29-1 to TRBJ2-7; the D gene is possibly TRBD1 (6 bases). The CDR3 loop spans 12 amino acids. The germline V gene encodes CDR1 SQVTM and CDR2 ANQGSEA. The V end was cut by 6 bases, the J end by 2 bases, with 11 bases between. The CDR3 coding sequence is TGCAGCGTCCGAGACAGGCCCTACGAGCAGTACTTC. Translated: CSVRDRPYEQYF.

The table lists this clonotype with a few counts. J is TRBJ2-1 and V is TRBV10-2; 11 nucleotides align to TRBD2. The CDR3 totals 17 residues. V gave up 2 bases and J gave up 7 bases; unmatched junction bases: 10. Germline V lookup: CDR1 WSHSY, CDR2 SAAADI. This CDR3 reads CASSEGASGGRRNEQFF. The CDR3 DNA follows: TGCGCCAGCAGTGAGGGGGCTAGCGGGGGGCGGAGGAATGAGCAGTTCTTC.

Notes on this clonotype: This could be a read error, since a much larger clone is one nucleotide away. The rearrangement uses TRBV27 and TRBJ1-1; tentative D call: TRBD1 (5 bases). CDR1 and CDR2 (germline): MNHEY, SMNVEV (reference sequence). The CDR3 spans 15 residues. V was trimmed by 4 bases and J by 3 bases, leaving 15 bases between them. The CDR3 coding sequence is TGTGCCAGCAGTTACCGCCTAGCGGGGCACACTGAAGCTTTCTTT. Its protein is CASSYRLAGHTEAFF.

This clonotype was detected only a few times. This sequence joins TRBV12-3 or TRBV12-4 and TRBJ2-5; D call uncertain. V dropped 6 bases and J dropped 2 bases, with 7 bases sitting between them. The CDR3 totals 12 residues. The CDR3 bases are TGTGCCAGCAGCGCCCGACAAGAGACCCAGTACTTC. Protein product: CASSARQETQYF.

By frequency in the sample, this clonotype is medium-sized. The chain recombines TRBV5-4 with TRBJ2-7, with D maybe TRBD1 (6 bases). Trimming took off 2 bases at V and 2 bases at J, with 11 bases between the two ends. CDR1 is SGHNT and CDR2 is YYREEE in the germline V gene (reference sequence). This CDR3 region has 14 residues. The CDR3 protein is CASSLADRPYEQYF. Written as DNA, the CDR3 is TGTGCCAGCAGCTTAGCCGACAGGCCCTACGAGCAGTACTTC.

Comment on this clonotype: This likely traces to a read error, being one base from a far larger clone. CDR3 in DNA: TGTGCCATCAGTCCCGGACAGGGAGGCAATCAGCCCCAGCATTTT. Protein sequence: CAISPGQGGNQPQHF. This rearrangement joins TRBV10-3 to TRBJ1-5; 8 bases map to TRBD1. Trimming took 5 bases from V and 2 from J; bases not matched to a gene: 5. CDR3 length: 15 amino acids. Germline CDR1 is ENHRY and CDR2 is SYGVKD.

With respect to this clonotype: With a much larger clone just one base away, this may be a read error. The chain recombines TRBV9 with TRBJ1-4; weak D call: TRBD1 (5 bases). Germline CDR1 SGDLS, CDR2 YYNGEE. There are 12 residues in the CDR3. CDR3 bases: TGTGCCAGTGGGGGGGGAACGGAAAAACCGTTTTTT. Protein sequence: CASGGGTEKPFF.

About this clonotype itself: A far larger clone is one base from this, pointing to a likely read error. The genes are TRBV10-3 and TRBJ1-3; D is possibly TRBD1 (5 bases). Per the germline V gene, CDR1 is ENHRY and CDR2 is SYGVKD. The CDR3 loop spans 16 amino acids. Trimming took 3 bases from V and 4 from J, leaving 16 bases between them. CDR3 nucleotide sequence: TGTGCCATCAGTGAATGGGTATTGGGGGAAGGAAACACCATATATTTT. It translates to CAISEWVLGEGNTIYF.

In regard to this clonotype: An end of the junction differs from the germline gene, which may be a read error. CDR3 bases: TGCAGTGCTAGAGCCGCGGGGGGGCCCGACACCGGGAAGCTGTTTTTT. As protein: CSARAAGGPDTGKLFF. The chain combines TRBV20-1 with TRBJ2-2, with 9 bases matching TRBD2. The CDR3 runs 16 residues. Germline-derived CDR1 and CDR2 are DFQATT and SNEGSKA (reference sequence).

This clonotype counts as medium-sized. CDR3 nucleotides: TGTGCCAGCAGTGCCCGTCCCGGGACAGGGGGGGGCAATCAGCCCCAGCATTTT. This translates into CASSARPGTGGGNQPQHF. The chain links TRBV6-1 to TRBJ1-5; TRBD1 aligns across 11 bases. CDR1 and CDR2 (germline): MNHNS, SASEGT. J was trimmed by 2 bases and V by 4 bases; bases with no gene match: 10. CDR3 length: 18 residues.

The chain joins TRBV9 to TRBJ1-1, with 8 nucleotides matching TRBD1. CDR1 and CDR2 (germline): SGDLS, YYNGEE. V dropped 0 bases and J dropped 0; count of bases not matched to a gene: 4. The CDR3 loop spans 16 amino acids. This CDR3 reads CASSVVGQGLNTEAFF. DNA of the CDR3: TGTGCCAGCAGCGTAGTCGGACAGGGCTTGAACACTGAAGCTTTCTTT.

The chain uses TRBV10-2 and TRBJ2-1; possibly TRBD1 for D (5 bases). CDR1 and CDR2 from the germline V gene are WSHSY and SAAADI. V was cut by 3 bases and J by 8 bases, with 17 bases left in between. This CDR3 region has 15 residues. CDR3 coding DNA: TGCGCCAGCAGTGACCCCGACCGGGTAGGGGATGAGCAGTTCTTC. It yields the protein CASSDPDRVGDEQFF.

By sample share, this clonotype is medium-sized (0.01 to 0.1%). The V and J genes are TRBV7-9 and TRBJ1-5, with a weak D call TRBD1 (6 bases). V was pared by 5 bases and J by 3 bases, with 11 bases between. This CDR3 has 14 residues. CDR1 and CDR2 from the germline V gene are SEHNR and FQNEAQ (reference sequence). Written as DNA, the CDR3 is TGTGCCAGCAGCCCGGGACAAGACAATCAGCCCCAGCATTTT. Protein product: CASSPGQDNQPQHF.

This chain uses TRBV27 with TRBJ2-1, with no clear D. The CDR3 consists of 13 residues. Looked up from germline, CDR1 is MNHEY and CDR2 is SMNVEV (reference sequence). V lost 0 bases and J lost 7, with 7 bases in between. This CDR3 is CASSLSIRNEQFF. The DNA of the CDR3 is TGTGCCAGCAGTTTATCTATCCGGAATGAGCAGTTCTTC.

This clonotype is termed medium-sized (0.01 to 0.1%). The chain joins TRBV7-9 to TRBJ2-1; D is possibly TRBD1 (6 bases). V was trimmed by 4 bases and J by 4 bases, leaving 11 bases between them. This CDR3 has 14 residues. In germline, CDR1 is SEHNR, CDR2 FQNEAQ (reference sequence). CDR3 amino acids: CASSWDNLYNEQFF. DNA for the CDR3: TGTGCCAGCAGCTGGGACAACCTTTACAATGAGCAGTTCTTC.

In its sample, this clonotype was seen once. The chain combines TRBV14 with TRBJ1-2; possible D gene TRBD1, 5 bases. Germline CDR1 is SGHDN and CDR2 is FVKESK. This CDR3 has 13 amino acids. V was shortened by 4 bases and J by 5 bases, with 11 bases between the two germline ends. CDR3 nucleotide sequence: TGTGCCAGCAGCCGGTGGGGGGTTTATGGCTACACCTTC. It specifies CASSRWGVYGYTF.

This clonotype is labeled as medium-sized (0.01 to 0.1%). The rearrangement joins TRBV19 to TRBJ1-5, with TRBD1 matching 9 bases. This CDR3 has 14 amino acids. Trimming took 6 bases from V and 9 from J; bases not matched to a gene: 9. CDR1 and CDR2 from the germline V gene are LNHDA and SQIVND (reference sequence). The CDR3, as DNA: TGTGCCAGTAGCCTCTCGACAGGGGGAAGGCCCCAGCATTTT. Protein product: CASSLSTGGRPQHF.

This clonotype is medium-sized in the sample. The chain links TRBV7-9 to TRBJ1-2, with 7 bases identical to TRBD1. Per germline, CDR1 SEHNR and CDR2 FQNEAQ (reference sequence). The CDR3 is 18 residues long. V shed 0 bases and J 7 bases; nucleotides not matched to a gene: 17. CDR3 DNA sequence: TGTGCCAGCAGCTTAGCGGGGGGTCCAGCAGGGGGACTGCGTGGCTACACCTTC. Its translation is CASSLAGGPAGGLRGYTF.

By frequency in the sample, this clonotype is medium-sized. The V and J genes are TRBV19 and TRBJ1-5; the match to TRBD1 covers 7 bases. V was clipped by 7 bases and J by 4 bases; unmatched bases: 7. This CDR3 is built from 14 residues. Germline V gene lookup returns CDR1 LNHDA and CDR2 SQIVND (reference sequence). The CDR3 loop is CASKVRDRNQPQHF. The CDR3 region has the DNA TGTGCCAGTAAGGTCCGGGACAGAAATCAGCCCCAGCATTTT.

This clonotype is medium-sized. The rearrangement uses TRBV9 and TRBJ1-1; possibly TRBD1 for D (6 bases). CDR1 SGDLS and CDR2 YYNGEE come from the germline V gene. Deletions cut 4 bases from V and 1 base from J, with 8 bases between. This CDR3 spans 13 amino acids. The CDR3 here is CASSQQGNTEAFF. The DNA for the CDR3 is TGTGCCAGCAGCCAACAGGGGAACACTGAAGCTTTCTTT.

Turning to this clonotype: This may come from a read error, since a much larger clone is one base off. This chain connects TRBV3-2 to TRBJ1-3; whether TRBD1, the table's D call, matches the DNA was not checked. TRBV3-2 is given as a pseudogene. The CDR3 spans 19 residues. The DNA of the CDR3 is TGTGCCAGCAGCCATGGGACCTTGAAAGGTACGCTCTCTGGAAACACCATATATTTT. Amino acids: CASSHGTLKGTLSGNTIYF.

This clonotype was counted between two and nine times. The V call is TRBV2, the J call TRBJ2-1; tentative D call: TRBD2 (7 bases). Trimming removed 1 base at V and 7 bases at J, with 17 bases between. CDR1 SNHLY and CDR2 FYNNEI come from the germline V gene. CDR3 length: 16 amino acids. DNA for the CDR3: TGTGCCAGCAGTGAAGTTGGAAGGGGGGGAAGGAATGAGCAGTTCTTC. This gives the protein CASSEVGRGGRNEQFF. Looking up the rest from reference TRBV2 and TRBJ2-1 gives the full variable domain: EPEVTQTPSHQVTQMGQEVILRCVPISNHLYFYWYRQILGQKVEFLVSFYNNEISEKSEIFDDQFSVERPDGSNFTLKIRSTKLEDSAMYFCASSEVGRGGRNEQFFGPGTRLTVL.